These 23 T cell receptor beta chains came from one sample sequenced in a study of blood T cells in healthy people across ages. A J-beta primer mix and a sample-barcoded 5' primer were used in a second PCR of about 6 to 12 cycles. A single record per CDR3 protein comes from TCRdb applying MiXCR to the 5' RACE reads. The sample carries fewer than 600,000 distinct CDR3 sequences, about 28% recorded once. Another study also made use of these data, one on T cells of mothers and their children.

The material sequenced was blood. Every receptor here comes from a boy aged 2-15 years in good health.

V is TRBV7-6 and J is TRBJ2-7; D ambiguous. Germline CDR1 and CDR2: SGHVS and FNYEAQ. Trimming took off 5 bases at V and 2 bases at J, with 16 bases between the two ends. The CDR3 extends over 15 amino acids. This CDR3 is CASSTASLGTYEQYF. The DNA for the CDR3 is TGTGCCAGCAGCACAGCAAGTTTGGGTACCTACGAGCAGTACTTC.

CDR3 residues: CASSYNVAGEQFF. In DNA form, the CDR3 reads TGTGCCAGCAGTTATAACGTCGCAGGTGAGCAGTTCTTC. V usage is TRBV6-5 and J usage is TRBJ2-1; D unresolved. Germline V lookup: CDR1 MNHEY, CDR2 SVGAGI. The CDR3 runs to 13 residues. Trimming took 3 bases from V and 9 from J, leaving 12 bases between them.

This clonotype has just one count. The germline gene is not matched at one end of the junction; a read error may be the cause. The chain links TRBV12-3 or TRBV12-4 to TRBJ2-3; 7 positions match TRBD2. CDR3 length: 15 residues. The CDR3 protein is CTSTFGGRGTDTQYF. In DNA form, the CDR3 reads TGTACCAGCACCTTTGGGGGGAGGGGCACAGATACGCAGTATTTT.

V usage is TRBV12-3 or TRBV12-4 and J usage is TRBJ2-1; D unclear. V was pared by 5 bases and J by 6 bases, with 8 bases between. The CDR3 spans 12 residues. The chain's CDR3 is CASSPTFNEQFF. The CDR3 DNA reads TGTGCCAGCAGTCCGACGTTCAATGAGCAGTTCTTC.

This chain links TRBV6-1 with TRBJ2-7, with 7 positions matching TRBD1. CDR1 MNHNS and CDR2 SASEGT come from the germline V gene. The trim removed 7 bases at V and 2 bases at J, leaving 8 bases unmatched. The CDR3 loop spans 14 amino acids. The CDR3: CASNPGTETYEQYF. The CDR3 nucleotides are TGTGCCAGCAACCCAGGGACAGAGACCTACGAGCAGTACTTC.

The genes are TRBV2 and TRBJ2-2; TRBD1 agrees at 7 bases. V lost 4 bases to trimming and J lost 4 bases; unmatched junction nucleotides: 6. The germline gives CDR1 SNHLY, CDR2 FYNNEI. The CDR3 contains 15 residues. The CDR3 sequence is CASSADRVRTGELFF. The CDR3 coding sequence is TGTGCCAGCAGTGCTGACAGGGTCCGCACCGGGGAGCTGTTTTTT.

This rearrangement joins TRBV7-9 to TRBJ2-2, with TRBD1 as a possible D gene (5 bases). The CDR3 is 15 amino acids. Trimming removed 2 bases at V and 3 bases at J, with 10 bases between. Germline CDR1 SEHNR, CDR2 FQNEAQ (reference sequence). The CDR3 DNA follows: TGTGCCAGCAGCTTAAGTGGGGCGCACACCGGGGAGCTGTTTTTT. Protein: CASSLSGAHTGELFF.

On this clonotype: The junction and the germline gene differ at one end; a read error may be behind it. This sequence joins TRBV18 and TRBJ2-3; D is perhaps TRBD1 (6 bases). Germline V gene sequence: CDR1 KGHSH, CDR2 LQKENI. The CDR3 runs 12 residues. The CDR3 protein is CAGSQGADTQYF. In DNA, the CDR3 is TGTGCCGGCTCACAGGGAGCAGATACGCAGTATTTT.

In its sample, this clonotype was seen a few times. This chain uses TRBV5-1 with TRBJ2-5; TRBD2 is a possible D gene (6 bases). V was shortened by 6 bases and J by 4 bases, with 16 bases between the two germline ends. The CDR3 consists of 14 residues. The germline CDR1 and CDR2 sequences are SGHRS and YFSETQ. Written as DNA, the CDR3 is TGCGCCAGCAACCGCGGGGTAGTGGGAGAGACCCAGTACTTC. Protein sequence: CASNRGVVGETQYF.

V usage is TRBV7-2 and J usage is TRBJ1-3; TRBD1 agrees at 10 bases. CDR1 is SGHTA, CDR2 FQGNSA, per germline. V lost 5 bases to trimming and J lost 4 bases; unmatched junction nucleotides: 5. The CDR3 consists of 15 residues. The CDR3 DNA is TGTGCCAGCAGCGCGGACAGGGGGGCCGGAAACACCATATATTTT. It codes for CASSADRGAGNTIYF.

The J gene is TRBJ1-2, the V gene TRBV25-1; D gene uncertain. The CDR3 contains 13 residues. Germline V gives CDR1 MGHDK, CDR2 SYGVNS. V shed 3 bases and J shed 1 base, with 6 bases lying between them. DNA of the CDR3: TGTGCCAGCAGTGACGATCTTAACTATGGCTACACCTTC. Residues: CASSDDLNYGYTF.

The CDR3 DNA is TGTGCCAGCAGCTTTAGGTGGGGGGGCACAGATACGCAGTATTTT. Protein product: CASSFRWGGTDTQYF. The V call is TRBV11-2, the J call TRBJ2-3; TRBD2 is a possible D gene (6 bases). This CDR3 contains 15 residues. The germline gives CDR1 SGHAT, CDR2 FQNNGV. The V gene lost 3 bases and the J gene lost 1 base, with 11 bases spanning the gap.

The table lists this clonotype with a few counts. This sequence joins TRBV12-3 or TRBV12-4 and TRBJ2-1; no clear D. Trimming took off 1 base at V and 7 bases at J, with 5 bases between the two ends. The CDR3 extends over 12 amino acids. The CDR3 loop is CASSLDANEQFF. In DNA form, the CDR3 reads TGTGCCAGCAGTTTAGACGCAAATGAGCAGTTCTTC.

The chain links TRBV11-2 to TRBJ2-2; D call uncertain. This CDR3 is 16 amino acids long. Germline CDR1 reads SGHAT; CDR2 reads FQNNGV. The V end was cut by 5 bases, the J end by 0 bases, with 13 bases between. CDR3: CASSGMAGPNTGELFF. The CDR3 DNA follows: TGTGCCAGCAGCGGTATGGCAGGCCCGAACACCGGGGAGCTGTTTTTT.

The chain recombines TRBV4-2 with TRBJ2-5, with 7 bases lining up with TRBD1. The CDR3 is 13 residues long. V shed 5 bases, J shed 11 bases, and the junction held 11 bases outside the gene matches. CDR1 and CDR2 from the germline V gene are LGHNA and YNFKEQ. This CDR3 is CASSVRQGEEQYF. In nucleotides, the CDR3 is TGTGCCAGCAGCGTTCGACAGGGTGAAGAGCAGTACTTC.

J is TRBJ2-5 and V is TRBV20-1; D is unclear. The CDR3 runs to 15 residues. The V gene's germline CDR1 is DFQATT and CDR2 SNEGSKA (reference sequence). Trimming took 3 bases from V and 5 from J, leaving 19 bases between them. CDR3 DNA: TGCAGTGCTAGTGCTCAAAGTAGTCCCCGGGAGACCCAGTACTTC. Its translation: CSASAQSSPRETQYF.

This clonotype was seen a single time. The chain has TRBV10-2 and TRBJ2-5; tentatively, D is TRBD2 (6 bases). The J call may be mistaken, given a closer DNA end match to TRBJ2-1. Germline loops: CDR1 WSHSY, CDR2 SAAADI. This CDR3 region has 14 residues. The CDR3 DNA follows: TGCGCCAGCAGTGAGGGACCGGGACTCTATGAGCAGTTCTTC. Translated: CASSEGPGLYEQFF.

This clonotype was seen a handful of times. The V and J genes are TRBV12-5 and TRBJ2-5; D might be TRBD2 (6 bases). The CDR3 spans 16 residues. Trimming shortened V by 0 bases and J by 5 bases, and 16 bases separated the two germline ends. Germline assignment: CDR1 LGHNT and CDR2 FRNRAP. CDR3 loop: CASGLVGIGSTETQYF. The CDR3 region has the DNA TGTGCTAGTGGTTTGGTAGGGATCGGGAGTACCGAGACCCAGTACTTC.

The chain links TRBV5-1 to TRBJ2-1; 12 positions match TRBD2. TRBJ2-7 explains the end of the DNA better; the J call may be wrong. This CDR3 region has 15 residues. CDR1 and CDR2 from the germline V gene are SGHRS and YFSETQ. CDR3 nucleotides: TGCGCCAGCAGCTTGGCTAGCGGGGGGGCCTACGAGCAGTACTTC. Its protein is CASSLASGGAYEQYF.

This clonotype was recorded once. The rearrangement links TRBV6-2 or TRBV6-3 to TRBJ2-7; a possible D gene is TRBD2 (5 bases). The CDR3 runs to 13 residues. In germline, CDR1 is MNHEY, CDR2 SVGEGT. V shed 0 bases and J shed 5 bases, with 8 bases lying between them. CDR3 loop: CASSYSTGNEQYF. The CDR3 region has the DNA TGTGCCAGCAGTTACTCGACGGGGAACGAGCAGTACTTC.

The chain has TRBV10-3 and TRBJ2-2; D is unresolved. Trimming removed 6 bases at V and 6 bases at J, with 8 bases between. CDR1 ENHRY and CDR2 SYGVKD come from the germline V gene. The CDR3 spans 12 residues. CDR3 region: CAIRKTPGELFF. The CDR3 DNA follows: TGTGCCATCAGAAAGACACCCGGGGAGCTGTTTTTT.

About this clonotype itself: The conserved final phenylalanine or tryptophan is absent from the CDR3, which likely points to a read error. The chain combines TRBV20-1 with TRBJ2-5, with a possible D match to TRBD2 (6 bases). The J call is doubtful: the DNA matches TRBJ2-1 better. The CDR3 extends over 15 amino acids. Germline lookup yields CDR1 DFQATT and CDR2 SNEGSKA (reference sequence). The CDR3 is CSARDKGGTYNEQFS. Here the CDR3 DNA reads TGCAGTGCTAGAGATAAAGGCGGGACCTACAATGAGCAGTTCTCC.

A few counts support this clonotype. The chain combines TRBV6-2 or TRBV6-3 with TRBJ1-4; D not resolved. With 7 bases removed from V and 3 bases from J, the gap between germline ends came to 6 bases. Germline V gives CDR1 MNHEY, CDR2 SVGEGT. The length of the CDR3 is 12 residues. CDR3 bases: TGTGCCAGCACTTGGGCTAATGAAAAACTGTTTTTT. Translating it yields CASTWANEKLFF.